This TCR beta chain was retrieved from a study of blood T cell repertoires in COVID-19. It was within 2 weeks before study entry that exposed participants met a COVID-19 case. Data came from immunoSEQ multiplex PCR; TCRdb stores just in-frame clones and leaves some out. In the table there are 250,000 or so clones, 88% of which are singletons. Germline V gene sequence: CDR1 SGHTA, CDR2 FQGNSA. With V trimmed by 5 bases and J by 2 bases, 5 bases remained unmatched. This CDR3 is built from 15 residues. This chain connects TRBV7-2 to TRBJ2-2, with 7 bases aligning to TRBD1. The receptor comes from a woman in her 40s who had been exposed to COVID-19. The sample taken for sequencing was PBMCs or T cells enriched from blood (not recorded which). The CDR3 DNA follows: TGTGCCAGCAGCCCTGACAGGGTCAACACCGGGGAGCTGTTTTTT. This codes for CASSPDRVNTGELFF.